This record looks at one TCR beta chain sequence and its context. This clone's antigen is unknown. Base qualities were left out, and no much larger clone turns up one base away. The immunoSEQ Assay, a bias-controlled multiplex PCR, was used to amplify TCRbeta CDR3 regions from genomic DNA. In the authors' own workflow: Nucleated cell counts per sample were estimated from amplification of reference gene primers within the assay. To quantify the absolute abundance of each unique TCRbeta CDR3 rearrangement, sequence reads were collapsed and filtered. For each sample, productive Simpson clonality was calculated as the square root of Simpson's diversity index across productive rearrangements. TCRdb holds this immuneACCESS table with in-frame rearrangements only. Some clones are missing; in checked studies, unresolved V genes explain under half, and the rest has no known cause. The DNA gave D and trimming, while V, J and clone size come from that table. The sample table lists about 100,000 clones, 85% to 90% of them with a count of one. The top ten constitute 10% to 15% of the sample.

The entry originates in a study of blood T cell repertoires in COVID-19 (dated by TCRdb to about 2020). About the study as a whole: Samples covering the acute and convalescent phases of COVID-19 were provided by collaborators in the United States, Italy and Spain. The prospective study material was composed of cDNA or gDNA derived from T cells, B-cell-depleted T cells, or PBMCs. The dataset comprised deeply sampled blood TCRbeta repertoires from subjects exposed to, actively infected with, or recovered from COVID-19. The repertoires were released in a freely available public database intended as a resource for research on the immune response to SARS-CoV-2. The samples were drawn from two sources: the first 160 participants of the ongoing ImmuneRACE study, and fewer than 1,500 subjects contributed by 6 global collaborators. A de-identified subject ID, COVID-19 status, age in years and sex were almost always included in the sample metadata. Where HLA class I and class II types were available, the types were taken from metadata supplied by the sample provider, not from assay-based typing. What the study reported, not specific to this receptor: The quantity of clinical and demographic metadata differed by source and by participant and was supplied without curation.

V is cut back by 4 bases and J by 2 bases, with 6 bases in the junction unmatched. The germline V gene (reference sequence) sets CDR1 to SGHNT and CDR2 to YYREEE. From the cysteine up to the phenylalanine, the CDR3 has a length of 16 residues. Only the CDR3 portion is preserved as DNA: 48 bases, with reading frame beginning at the first base. Each collaborating institution followed its own protocols to collect whole blood in K2EDTA tubes. For TCRbeta analysis, collaborators shipped samples in one of three forms: frozen whole blood, isolated PBMCs, or DNA extracted from either of those sample types. Recombination connected TRBV5-4 to TRBJ2-5; 12 bases in between match TRBD2. The sequenced material came from peripheral blood. The clonotype originates from a woman between 55 and 75 years old in a cohort sampled during active or convalescent COVID-19. The CDR3 region: CASSTTGTSGQETQYF. The nucleotide sequence is TGTGCCAGCAGCACGACCGGGACTAGCGGGCAAGAGACCCAGTACTTC.